This TCR beta chain was sequenced during a study of cytomegalovirus exposure and HLA in healthy donors. Study results and caveats: Testing in vitro showed a few CMV-associated chains specific for CMV antigens.

The CDR3 totals 15 residues. From germline, CDR1 is SNHLY and CDR2 FYNNEI. V was pared by 3 bases and J by 10 bases, with 16 bases between. Turning to this clone: Its specificity is unknown.

The data were produced by immunoSEQ multiplex PCR, yet TCRdb's version contains in-frame clones alone and is incomplete. The sample has more than 80,000 clones; around 90% are singletons. The sequence came from a woman younger than 35 in good health and CMV-seropositive. Sequenced material: PBMCs. This chain links TRBV2 with TRBJ1-6; possible D gene TRBD1, 5 bases. The CDR3 DNA is TGTGCCAGCAGTGAGGAGGGGATCTCAAGATCACCCCTCCACTTT. Amino acids: CASSEEGISRSPLHF. The variable domain in full, completed from reference TRBV2 and TRBJ1-6, reads EPEVTQTPSHQVTQMGQEVILRCVPISNHLYFYWYRQILGQKVEFLVSFYNNEISEKSEIFDDQFSVERPDGSNFTLKIRSTKLEDSAMYFCASSEEGISRSPLHFGNGTRLTVT.